This T cell receptor beta chain was retrieved from a study of response to subunit inactivated influenza vaccine. TCRdb ran MiXCR on the RT-PCR reads and lists one entry per CDR3 protein. This sample has over 650,000 distinct CDR3 sequences, with less than 20% found just once. With regard to this clonotype: The antigen is unknown.

The trim removed 5 bases at V and 7 bases at J, leaving 8 bases unmatched. This CDR3 is 16 amino acids long. CDR1 and CDR2 (germline): MGHDK, SYGVNS. Whole-study results and caveats: The authors offered the suggestion that each seasonal influenza vaccination recruits few new T cells.

The sequences come from PBMCs from blood, collected 4 to 6 days after vaccination. The rearrangement uses TRBV25-1 and TRBJ2-1; the match to TRBD2 covers 13 bases. The receptor was isolated from a middle-aged man who received an inactivated influenza vaccine. In DNA, the CDR3 is TGTGCCAGCAGTCTAAGCGGACTAGCGGGAGCAAATGAGCAGTTCTTC. This translates into CASSLSGLAGANEQFF.